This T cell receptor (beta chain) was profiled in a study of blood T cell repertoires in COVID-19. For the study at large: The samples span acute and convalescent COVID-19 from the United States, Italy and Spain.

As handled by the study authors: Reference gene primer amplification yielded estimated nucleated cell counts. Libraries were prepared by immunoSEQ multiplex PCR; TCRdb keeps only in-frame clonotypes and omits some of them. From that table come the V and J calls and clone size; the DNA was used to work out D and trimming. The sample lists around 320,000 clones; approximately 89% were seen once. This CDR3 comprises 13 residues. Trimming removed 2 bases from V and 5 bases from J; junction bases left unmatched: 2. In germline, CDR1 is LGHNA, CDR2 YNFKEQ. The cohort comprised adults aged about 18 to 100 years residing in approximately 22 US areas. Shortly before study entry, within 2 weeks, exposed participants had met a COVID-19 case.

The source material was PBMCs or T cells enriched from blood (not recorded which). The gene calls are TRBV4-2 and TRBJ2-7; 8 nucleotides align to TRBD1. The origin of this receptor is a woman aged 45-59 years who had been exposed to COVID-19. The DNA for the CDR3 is TGTGCCAGCAGCCAATTACAGGGGGACGAGCAGTACTTC. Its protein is CASSQLQGDEQYF.